One TCR beta chain is described in this entry. Its recognized antigen is unknown. Qualities for individual bases were not recorded, and no much larger clone is one base off. Participants in the prospective study were aged roughly 18 to 100 years, lived in some 24 United States geographic areas, and enrolled through a virtual design. Cohort assignment in the prospective study relied on participant-reported clinical history from a screening survey and a study questionnaire. Each participant in the prospective study had whole blood, serum and a nasopharyngeal or oropharyngeal swab collected by mobile phlebotomists. Prospective study participants could optionally give additional blood draws and questionnaires over an approximately two-month period. Before DNA extraction, prospective study blood samples were shipped either frozen or at room temperature. V is reduced by 10 bases and J by 7 bases, leaving a spacing of 10 bases between them. From its cysteine to its phenylalanine, the CDR3 spans 10 amino acids. Only CDR3 DNA is held: 30 bases, read in frame from base 1. Via the germline V gene (reference sequence), CDR1 is LNHDA and CDR2 SQIVND.

The data were obtained in a study of blood T cell repertoires in COVID-19 (dated by TCRdb to 2019 to 2021). Looking at the study overall: Samples covering the acute and convalescent phases of COVID-19 were provided by collaborators in the United States, Italy and Spain. Subjects who had been exposed to COVID-19, were actively infected with it, or had recovered from it provided the deeply sampled blood TCRbeta repertoires that made up the dataset. Nearly every sample came with metadata listing a de-identified subject ID, COVID-19 status, age in years and sex. The material from the prospective study consisted of cDNA or gDNA derived from T cells, B-cell-depleted T cells, or PBMCs. Where available, HLA class I and class II types were obtained from metadata supplied by the sample provider rather than from assay-based typing. A freely available public database, intended as a resource for researchers studying the immune response to SARS-CoV-2, is where the repertoires were released. The samples were drawn from the first 160 participants of the ongoing ImmuneRACE study and from 950 to 1,500 subjects provided by 6 global collaborators. Study-wide conclusions, independent of this receptor: How much clinical and demographic metadata was included differed by source and by participant, and the metadata was provided uncurated.

TCRbeta CDR3 regions were amplified from genomic DNA by means of the immunoSEQ Assay, a bias-controlled multiplex PCR. As for the authors' bioinformatics: The number of nucleated cells in each sample was estimated by amplification of reference gene primers within the assay. Sequence reads were collapsed and filtered to measure the absolute abundance of every unique TCRbeta CDR3 rearrangement. For each sample, productive Simpson clonality was calculated as the square root of Simpson's diversity index across productive rearrangements. TCRdb mirrors the immuneACCESS table, restricted to in-frame sequences. Some clones are absent from its copies; in checked studies, under half trace to an unresolved V gene, and the reason for the others is unknown. D and trimming were read from the DNA, whereas the V and J calls and clone size are those reported in that table. The sample data list over 200,000 clones, and 81% of these were observed just once. More than 8.5% of the sample comes from the top ten.

This clonotype was obtained from a woman in her fifties or sixties with acute COVID-19. The receptor chain draws on TRBV19 and TRBJ1-1; confidence is insufficient to name the D gene. The sequencing sample was made of PBMCs or T cells enriched from blood (not recorded which). The DNA sequence follows: TGTGCCACCCAACAGTTTGAAGCTTTCTTT. It specifies CATQQFEAFF.